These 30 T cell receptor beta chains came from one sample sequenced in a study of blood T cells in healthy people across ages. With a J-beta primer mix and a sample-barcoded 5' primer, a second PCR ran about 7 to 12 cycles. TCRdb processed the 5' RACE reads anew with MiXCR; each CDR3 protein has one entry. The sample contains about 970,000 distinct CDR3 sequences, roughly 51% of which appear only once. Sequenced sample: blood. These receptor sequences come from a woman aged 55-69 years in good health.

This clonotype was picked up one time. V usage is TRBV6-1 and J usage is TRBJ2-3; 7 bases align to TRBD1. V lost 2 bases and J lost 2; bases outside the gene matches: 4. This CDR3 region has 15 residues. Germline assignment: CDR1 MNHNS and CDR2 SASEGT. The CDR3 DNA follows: TGTGCCAGCAGTGAAATCCAGGGGGACACAGATACGCAGTATTTT. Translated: CASSEIQGDTDTQYF.

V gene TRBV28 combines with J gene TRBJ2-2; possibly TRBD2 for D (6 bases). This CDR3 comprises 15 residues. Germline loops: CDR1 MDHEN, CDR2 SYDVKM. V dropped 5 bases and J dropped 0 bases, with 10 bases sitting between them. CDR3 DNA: TGTGCCAGCAGTGCGGGGCTAGCGAACACCGGGGAGCTGTTTTTT. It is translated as CASSAGLANTGELFF.

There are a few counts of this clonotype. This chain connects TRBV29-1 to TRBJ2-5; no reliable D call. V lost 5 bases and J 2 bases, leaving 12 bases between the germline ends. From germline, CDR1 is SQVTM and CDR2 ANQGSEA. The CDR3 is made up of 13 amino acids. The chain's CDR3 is CSVLGRGQETQYF. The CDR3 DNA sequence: TGCAGCGTTCTCGGCAGAGGTCAAGAGACCCAGTACTTC.

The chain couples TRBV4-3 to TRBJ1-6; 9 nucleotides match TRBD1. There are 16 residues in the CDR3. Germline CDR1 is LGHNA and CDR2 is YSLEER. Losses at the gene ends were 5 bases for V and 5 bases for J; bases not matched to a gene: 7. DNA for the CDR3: TGCGCCAGCAGCGGCGGGACAGGGAGGGATAATTCACCCCTCCACTTT. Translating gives CASSGGTGRDNSPLHF.

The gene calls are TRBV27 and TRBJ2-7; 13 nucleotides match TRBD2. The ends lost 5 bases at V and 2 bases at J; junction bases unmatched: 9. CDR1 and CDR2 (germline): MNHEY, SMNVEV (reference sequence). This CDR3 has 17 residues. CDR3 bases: TGTGCCAGCAGTCAACGGGTAGGACTAGCGGGAGCCTACGAGCAGTACTTC. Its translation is CASSQRVGLAGAYEQYF.

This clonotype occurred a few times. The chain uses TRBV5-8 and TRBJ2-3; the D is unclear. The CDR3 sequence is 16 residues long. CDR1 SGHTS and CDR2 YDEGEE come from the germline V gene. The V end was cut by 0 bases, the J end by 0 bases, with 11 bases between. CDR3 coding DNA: TGTGCCAGCAGCTTGGATCGACTGGCTAGCACAGATACGCAGTATTTT. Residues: CASSLDRLASTDTQYF.

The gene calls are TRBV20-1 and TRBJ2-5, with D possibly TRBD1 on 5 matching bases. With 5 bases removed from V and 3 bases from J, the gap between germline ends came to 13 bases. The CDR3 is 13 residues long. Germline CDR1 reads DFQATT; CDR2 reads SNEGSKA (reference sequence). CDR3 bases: TGCAGTGCTTACCTAGACAGTGAAGAGACCCAGTACTTC. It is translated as CSAYLDSEETQYF.

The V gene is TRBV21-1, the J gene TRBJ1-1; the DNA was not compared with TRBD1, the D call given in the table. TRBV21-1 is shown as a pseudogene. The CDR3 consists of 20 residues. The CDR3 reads CASSKARKKRQGRSWTEAFF. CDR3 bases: TGTGCCAGCAGCAAAGCGCGTAAAAAAAGACAGGGTAGGTCGTGGACTGAAGCTTTCTTT.

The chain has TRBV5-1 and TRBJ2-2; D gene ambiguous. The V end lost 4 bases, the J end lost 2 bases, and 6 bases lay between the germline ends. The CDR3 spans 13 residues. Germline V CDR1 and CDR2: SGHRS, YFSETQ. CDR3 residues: CASSHPNTGELFF. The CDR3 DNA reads TGCGCCAGCAGCCATCCTAACACCGGGGAGCTGTTTTTT.

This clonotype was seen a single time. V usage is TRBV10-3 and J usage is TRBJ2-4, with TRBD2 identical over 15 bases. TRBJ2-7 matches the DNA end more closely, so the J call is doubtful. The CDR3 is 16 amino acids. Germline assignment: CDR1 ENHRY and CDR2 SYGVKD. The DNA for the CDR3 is TGTGCCATCAGTGGGGGACTAGCGGGAGGTAACTACGAGCAGTACTTC. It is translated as CAISGGLAGGNYEQYF.

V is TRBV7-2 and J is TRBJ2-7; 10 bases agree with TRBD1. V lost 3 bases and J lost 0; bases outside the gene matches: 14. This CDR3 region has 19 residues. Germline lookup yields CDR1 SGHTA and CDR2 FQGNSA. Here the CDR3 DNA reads TGTGCCAGCAGCTTCTATCTAGGGACAGGGGTGACCAGCTCCTACGAGCAGTACTTC. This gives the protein CASSFYLGTGVTSSYEQYF.

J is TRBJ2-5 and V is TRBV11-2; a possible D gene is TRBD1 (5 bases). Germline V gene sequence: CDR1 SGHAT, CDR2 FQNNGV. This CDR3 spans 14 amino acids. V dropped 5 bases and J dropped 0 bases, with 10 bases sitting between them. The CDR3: CASSQTVNQETQYF. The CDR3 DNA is TGTGCCAGCAGCCAGACAGTTAACCAAGAGACCCAGTACTTC.

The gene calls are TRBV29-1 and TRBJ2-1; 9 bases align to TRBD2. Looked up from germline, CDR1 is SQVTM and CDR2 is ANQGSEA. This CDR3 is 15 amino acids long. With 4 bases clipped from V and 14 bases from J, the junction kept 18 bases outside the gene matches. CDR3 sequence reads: CSVAGISGRTPWKFF. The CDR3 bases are TGCAGCGTTGCGGGTATCAGCGGGAGGACACCGTGGAAGTTCTTC.

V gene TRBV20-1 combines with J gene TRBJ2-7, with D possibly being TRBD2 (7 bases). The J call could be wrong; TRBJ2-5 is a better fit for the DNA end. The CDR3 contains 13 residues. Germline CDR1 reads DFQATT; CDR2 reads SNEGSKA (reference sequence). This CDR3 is CSARGGGVETQYF. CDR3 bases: TGCAGTGCTAGGGGAGGGGGTGTAGAGACCCAGTACTTC.

CDR3 bases: TGTGCCAGCAGTAGAGGGACAGGGATTTTCAATGAGCAGTACTTC. This sequence encodes CASSRGTGIFNEQYF. This chain joins TRBV6-2 or TRBV6-3 and TRBJ2-5; TRBD1 matches 9 bases. V shed 5 bases and J 11 bases; nucleotides not matched to a gene: 15. Germline-derived CDR1 and CDR2 are MNHEY and SVGEGT. The CDR3 is made up of 15 amino acids.

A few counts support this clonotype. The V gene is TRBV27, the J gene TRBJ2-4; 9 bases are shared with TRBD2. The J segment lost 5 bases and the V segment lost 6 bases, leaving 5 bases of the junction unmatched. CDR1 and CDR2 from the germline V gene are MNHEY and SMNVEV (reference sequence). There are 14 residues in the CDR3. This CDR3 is CASRGTSLENIQYF. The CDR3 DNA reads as TGTGCCAGCAGGGGGACTAGCCTCGAAAACATTCAGTACTTC.

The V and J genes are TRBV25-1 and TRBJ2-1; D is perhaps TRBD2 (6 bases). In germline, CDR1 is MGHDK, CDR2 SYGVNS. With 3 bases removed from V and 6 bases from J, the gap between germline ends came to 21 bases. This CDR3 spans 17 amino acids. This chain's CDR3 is CASSDPPDRGISNEQFF. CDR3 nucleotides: TGTGCCAGCAGTGACCCCCCGGATCGGGGGATAAGCAATGAGCAGTTCTTC.

This chain's CDR3 is CASSLSGSGSSAGNEQFF. The CDR3 coding sequence is TGTGCCAGCAGCTTATCGGGTAGCGGGAGCTCGGCGGGCAATGAGCAGTTCTTC. This sequence joins TRBV7-9 and TRBJ2-1; 9 bases match TRBD2. The CDR3 loop spans 18 amino acids. Germline CDR1 SEHNR, CDR2 FQNEAQ (reference sequence). J was trimmed by 6 bases and V by 2 bases; bases with no gene match: 14.

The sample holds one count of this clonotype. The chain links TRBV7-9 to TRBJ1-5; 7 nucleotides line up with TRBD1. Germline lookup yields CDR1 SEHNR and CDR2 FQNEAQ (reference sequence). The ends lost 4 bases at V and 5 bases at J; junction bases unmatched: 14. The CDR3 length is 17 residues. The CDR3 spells CASSSAPDREVHQPQHF. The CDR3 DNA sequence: TGTGCCAGCAGCTCTGCGCCCGACAGGGAGGTTCATCAGCCCCAGCATTTT.

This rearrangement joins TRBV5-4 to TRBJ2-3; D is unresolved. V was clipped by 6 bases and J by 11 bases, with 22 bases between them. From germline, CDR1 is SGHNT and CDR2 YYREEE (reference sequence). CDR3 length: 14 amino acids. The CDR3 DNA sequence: TGTGCCAGCACCCGCGAAAACCGTAACTCTATGCAGTATTTT. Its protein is CASTRENRNSMQYF.

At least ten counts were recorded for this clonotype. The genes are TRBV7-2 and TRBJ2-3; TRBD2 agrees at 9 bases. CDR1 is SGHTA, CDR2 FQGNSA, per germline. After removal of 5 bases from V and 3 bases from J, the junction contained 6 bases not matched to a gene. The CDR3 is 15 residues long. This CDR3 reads CASSLQSGRTDTQYF. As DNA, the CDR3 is TGTGCCAGCAGCCTCCAGAGCGGGAGGACAGATACGCAGTATTTT.

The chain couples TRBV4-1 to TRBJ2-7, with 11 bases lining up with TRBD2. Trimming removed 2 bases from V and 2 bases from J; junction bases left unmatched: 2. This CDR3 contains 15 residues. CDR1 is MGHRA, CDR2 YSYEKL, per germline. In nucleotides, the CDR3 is TGCGCCAGCAGCCAACCACTAGCGGGAGCCTACGAGCAGTACTTC. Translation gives CASSQPLAGAYEQYF.

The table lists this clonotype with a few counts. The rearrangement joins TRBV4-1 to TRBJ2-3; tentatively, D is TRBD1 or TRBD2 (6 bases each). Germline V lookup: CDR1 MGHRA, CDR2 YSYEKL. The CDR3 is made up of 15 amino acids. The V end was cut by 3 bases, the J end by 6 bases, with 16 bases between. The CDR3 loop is CASSQRGAGGDTQYF. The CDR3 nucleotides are TGCGCCAGCAGCCAGCGGGGCGCCGGGGGCGATACGCAGTATTTT.

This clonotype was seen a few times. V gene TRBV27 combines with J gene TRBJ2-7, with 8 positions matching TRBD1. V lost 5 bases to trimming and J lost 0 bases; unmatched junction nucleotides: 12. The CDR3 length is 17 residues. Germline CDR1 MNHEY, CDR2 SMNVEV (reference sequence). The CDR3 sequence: CASSRQGAATSSYEQYF. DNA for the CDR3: TGTGCCAGCAGTCGCCAGGGGGCCGCGACAAGCTCCTACGAGCAGTACTTC.

CDR3 residues: CARTDSPSTDTQYF. CDR3 nucleotides: TGCGCCAGAACTGACTCCCCTAGCACAGATACGCAGTATTTT. The J gene is TRBJ2-3, the V gene TRBV10-1; D call uncertain. CDR1 WNHNN and CDR2 SYGVQD come from the germline V gene (reference sequence). The CDR3 extends over 14 amino acids. V lost 9 bases and J 0 bases, leaving 13 bases between the germline ends.

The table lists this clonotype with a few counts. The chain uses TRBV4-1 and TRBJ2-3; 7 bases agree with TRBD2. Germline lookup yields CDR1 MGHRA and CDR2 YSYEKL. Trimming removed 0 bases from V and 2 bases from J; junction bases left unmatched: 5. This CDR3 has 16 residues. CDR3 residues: CASSQDSGLYTDTQYF. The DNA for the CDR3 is TGCGCCAGCAGCCAAGATAGCGGGCTATACACAGATACGCAGTATTTT.

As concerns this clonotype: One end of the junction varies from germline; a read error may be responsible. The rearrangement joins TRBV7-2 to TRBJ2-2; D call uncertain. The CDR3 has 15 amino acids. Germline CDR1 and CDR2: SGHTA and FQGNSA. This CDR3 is CARSSVGWNTGELFF. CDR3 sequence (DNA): TGTGCCCGCAGCAGCGTGGGGTGGAACACCGGGGAGCTGTTTTTT.

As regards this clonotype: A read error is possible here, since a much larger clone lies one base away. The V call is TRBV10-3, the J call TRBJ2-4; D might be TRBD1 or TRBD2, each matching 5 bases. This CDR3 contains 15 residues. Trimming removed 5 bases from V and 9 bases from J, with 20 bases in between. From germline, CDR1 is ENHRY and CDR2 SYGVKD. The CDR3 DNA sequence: TGTGCCATCAGTTTAGGGGACCTCGAACAAACCATTCAGTACTTC. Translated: CAISLGDLEQTIQYF.

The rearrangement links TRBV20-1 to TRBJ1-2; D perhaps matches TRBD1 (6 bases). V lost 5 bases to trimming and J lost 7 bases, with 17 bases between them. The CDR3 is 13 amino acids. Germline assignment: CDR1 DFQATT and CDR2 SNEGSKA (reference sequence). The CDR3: CSAPDRWKSGYTF. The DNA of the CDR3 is TGCAGTGCTCCTGACAGGTGGAAGAGTGGCTACACCTTC.

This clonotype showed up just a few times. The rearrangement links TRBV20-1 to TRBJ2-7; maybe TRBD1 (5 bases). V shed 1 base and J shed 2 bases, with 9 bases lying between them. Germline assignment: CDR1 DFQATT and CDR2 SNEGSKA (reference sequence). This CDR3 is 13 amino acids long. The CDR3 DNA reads TGCAGTGCTAGAGGACGGACAACCTACGAGCAGTACTTC. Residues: CSARGRTTYEQYF.